These 23 T cell receptor beta chains share one sample of origin, sequenced in a study of T cell clonality in common variable immunodeficiency. Produced via immunoSEQ multiplex PCR; TCRdb's table is partial and in-frame only. This sample includes 30,000 to 40,000 clones with no singletons; its ten biggest clones take up around 3.1%. Specimen: peripheral blood mononuclear cells. The receptors were gathered from a person aged 18 to 75 in good health.

This clone has at least ten counts. The read stops 3 residues short of the end of the CDR3; the missing end is completed from the germline J gene. The V and J genes are TRBV5-1 and TRBJ2-5, with TRBD1 matching over 7 bases. V shed 2 bases and J 2 bases; nucleotides not matched to a gene: 6. This CDR3 has 15 residues. Per the germline V gene, CDR1 is SGHRS and CDR2 is YFSETQ. The part of the CDR3 DNA that was read is TGCGCCAGCAGCTTCCGGACAGGTTGGCAAGAGACC. It encodes CASSFRTGWQET. The entire CDR3 reads CASSFRTGWQETQYF.

The table lists this clone with many counts. Read coverage stops 3 residues before the CDR3 terminus; the germline J gene supplies the remainder. The V and J genes are TRBV6-4 and TRBJ2-2; tentatively, D is TRBD2 (5 bases). This CDR3 is built from 13 residues. V lost 3 bases to trimming and J lost 4 bases, with 6 bases between them. Germline V lookup: CDR1 MRHNA, CDR2 SNTAGT. The CDR3 loop is CASSESGTGELFF. Partial CDR3 DNA: TGTGCCAGCAGTGAAAGCGGCACCGGGGAG.

This clone was recorded many times. From the germline J gene comes the end of the CDR3, since the read stops 3 residues before it. V and J are TRBV7-9 and TRBJ2-7; TRBD1 matches at 10 bases. Germline V CDR1 and CDR2: SEHNR, FQNEAQ (reference sequence). The CDR3 runs to 15 residues. Germline trimming cut 1 base from V and 2 bases from J; bases unmatched to any gene: 2. The sequenced part of the CDR3 DNA is TGTGCCAGCAGCTTAGGGACAGGGGGTCCCTACGAG. Translation gives CASSLGTGGPYE. The whole CDR3 is CASSLGTGGPYEQYF.

This clone occurred many times. The CDR3 end lies 3 residues beyond the end of the read and is filled in from the germline J gene. This chain uses TRBV14 with TRBJ2-1; weak D call: TRBD2 (5 bases). The CDR3 consists of 17 residues. V lost 0 bases, J lost 4 bases, and 16 bases lay in between. The germline gives CDR1 SGHDN, CDR2 FVKESK. Partial CDR3 DNA: TGTGCCAGCAGCCAAGATTATGTCCTACGGGGTTACAATGAG. Amino acids: CASSQDYVLRGYNE. From start to end, the CDR3 is CASSQDYVLRGYNEQFF.

This clone was observed a few times. The sequence runs out 3 residues before the end of the CDR3; the remainder is reconstructed from the germline J gene. The V gene is TRBV20-1, the J gene TRBJ2-7, with a possible D match to TRBD2 (6 bases). This CDR3 has 14 amino acids. Germline-derived CDR1 and CDR2 are DFQATT and SNEGSKA (reference sequence). Trimming removed 0 bases from V and 2 bases from J, with 11 bases in between. CDR3 sequence: CSARDPGEAYEQYF. The CDR3 DNA, read in part, is TGCAGTGCTAGAGACCCGGGGGAGGCCTACGAG.

This clone appeared many times. The missing CDR3 end, 3 residues past where the read stops, is filled in from the germline J gene. This chain links TRBV5-6 with TRBJ2-7; D might be TRBD1 (5 bases). CDR3 length: 14 amino acids. Looked up from germline, CDR1 is SGHDT and CDR2 is YYEEEE. Trimming pared 0 bases from V and 6 bases from J, leaving 13 bases between. Here the CDR3 reads CASSLGGGTGEQYF. The CDR3 bases that were read are TGTGCCAGCAGCTTGGGGGGTGGAACAGGCGAG.

This clone was detected many times. The sequence runs out 3 residues before the end of the CDR3; the remainder is reconstructed from the germline J gene. This chain links TRBV5-1 with TRBJ2-1; TRBD2 might be the D (5 bases). Trimming took off 0 bases at V and 1 base at J, with 8 bases between the two ends. CDR1 and CDR2 from the germline V gene are SGHRS and YFSETQ. This CDR3 region has 15 residues. CDR3 region: CASSLAGDSYNEQFF. Partial CDR3 DNA: TGCGCCAGCAGCTTGGCCGGGGATTCCTACAATGAG.

This clone was counted at least ten times. The read halts 3 residues ahead of the CDR3 end, with the missing end drawn from the germline J gene. The chain uses TRBV20-1 and TRBJ1-5; D unresolved. This CDR3 is 13 amino acids long. Per the germline V gene, CDR1 is DFQATT and CDR2 is SNEGSKA (reference sequence). Trimming pared 1 base from V and 5 bases from J, leaving 9 bases between. The CDR3 region is CSARGGLDQPQHF. The CDR3 DNA, read in part, is TGCAGTGCTAGAGGAGGTCTTGATCAGCCC.

This clone occurred many times. The CDR3 end falls 3 residues outside the read, so it is completed with the germline J gene. The V and J genes are TRBV15 and TRBJ2-1; 7 bases are shared with TRBD1. The trim removed 4 bases at V and 6 bases at J, leaving 6 bases unmatched. Germline CDR1 and CDR2: LNHNV and YYDKDF (reference sequence). CDR3 length: 14 amino acids. The DNA read from the CDR3 is TGTGCCACCAGCATGGGACAGTCCGGCAATGAG. Protein sequence: CATSMGQSGNE. The entire CDR3 is CATSMGQSGNEQFF.

This clone has just a few counts. With the read ending 3 residues before the CDR3 end, the germline J gene is used to fill in that end. The chain employs TRBV11-2 and TRBJ2-1, with D maybe TRBD1 (6 bases). The germline V gene has CDR1 SGHAT and CDR2 FQNNGV. This CDR3 has 13 amino acids. V was cut by 2 bases and J by 7 bases, with 9 bases left in between. The CDR3 DNA, read in part, is TGTGCCAGCAGCTTAACAGGGAGAAATGAG. Translated, it gives CASSLTGRNE. The whole CDR3 reads CASSLTGRNEQFF.

This clone was seen at least ten times. The read ends 3 residues shy of where the CDR3 ends; the end is completed using the germline J gene. The rearrangement joins TRBV20-1 to TRBJ2-1; possibly TRBD1 or TRBD2 for D (7 bases each). The CDR3 runs 14 residues. V was clipped by 5 bases and J by 8 bases, with 19 bases between them. Germline values: CDR1 DFQATT, CDR2 SNEGSKA (reference sequence). The CDR3: CSAGLRGRGDEQFF. The sequenced part of the CDR3 DNA is TGCAGTGCTGGACTCAGGGGGAGGGGAGATGAG.

This clone was seen repeatedly, ten times or more. The read ends 3 residues before the CDR3 terminus; that terminus is restored from the germline J gene. The genes are TRBV19 and TRBJ2-7, with 7 nucleotides matching TRBD1. Per the germline V gene, CDR1 is LNHDA and CDR2 is SQIVND (reference sequence). This CDR3 is built from 14 residues. Unmatched junction bases numbered 9, after V lost 5 bases and J lost 5 bases. The sequenced part of the CDR3 DNA is TGTGCCAGTAGTCCCGGGACAGCGAGGGACGAG. As protein: CASSPGTARDE. The full CDR3 is CASSPGTARDEQYF. Looking up the rest from reference TRBV19 and TRBJ2-7 gives the full variable domain: DGGITQSPKYLFRKEGQNVTLSCEQNLNHDAMYWYRQDPGQGLRLIYYSQIVNDFQKGDIAEGYSVSREKKESFPLTVTSAQKNPTAFYLCASSPGTARDEQYFGPGTRLTVT.

This clone occurred many times. The CDR3 sequence is CASSLEGPGLAGSLSSYNEQFF. CDR3 DNA (partial): TGCGCCAGCAGCTTGGAAGGCCCCGGGCTAGCGGGCTCCCTGAGCTCCTACAATGAG. The chain carries TRBV5-1 and TRBJ2-1; 8 positions match TRBD2. The read halts 3 residues ahead of the CDR3 end, with the missing end drawn from the germline J gene. The CDR3 is made up of 22 amino acids. CDR1 and CDR2 from the germline V gene are SGHRS and YFSETQ. V shed 0 bases and J 0 bases; nucleotides not matched to a gene: 20.

This clone was counted many times. The CDR3 end lies 3 residues beyond the end of the read and is filled in from the germline J gene. The chain recombines TRBV7-9 with TRBJ2-1, with a tentative D call TRBD2 (6 bases). Germline CDR1 SEHNR, CDR2 FQNEAQ (reference sequence). V was clipped by 2 bases and J by 8 bases, with 16 bases between them. The CDR3 has 15 amino acids. CDR3 sequence: CASSLSHLAFDEQFF. The sequenced CDR3 bases are TGTGCCAGCAGCTTATCCCATCTAGCGTTCGATGAG.

This clone was counted ten times or more. The read comes to an end 3 residues before the CDR3 does, leaving the germline J gene to fill in the end. The chain couples TRBV2 to TRBJ1-6, with a tentative D call TRBD1 (6 bases). The CDR3 spans 13 residues. Trimming removed 6 bases at V and 6 bases at J, with 9 bases between. From germline, CDR1 is SNHLY and CDR2 FYNNEI. The DNA read from the CDR3 is TGTGCCAGCAGAGAGGACAGTAATTCACCC. Protein: CASREDSNSP. The CDR3 in its entirety is CASREDSNSPLHF.

To note about this clone: Possible read error: a much larger clone is one base away. The read ends 3 residues shy of where the CDR3 ends; the end is completed using the germline J gene. The chain uses TRBV2 and TRBJ2-1; D remains ambiguous. Germline CDR1 is SNHLY and CDR2 is FYNNEI. CDR3 length: 11 residues. The CDR3 sequence: CDSHYYNEQFF. CDR3 bases read: TGTGACAGCCACTATTACAATGAG.

This clone was counted many times. The sequence runs out 3 residues before the end of the CDR3; the remainder is reconstructed from the germline J gene. The chain joins TRBV11-2 to TRBJ1-6; D unclear. V lost 6 bases to trimming and J lost 7 bases, with 13 bases between them. The CDR3 runs to 14 residues. Germline assignment: CDR1 SGHAT and CDR2 FQNNGV. The CDR3 here is CASSTSSQNSPLHF. CDR3 DNA (partial): TGTGCCAGCAGTACGTCCAGTCAAAATTCACCC.

This clone has ten or more counts. From the germline J gene comes the end of the CDR3, since the read stops 3 residues before it. The gene calls are TRBV9 and TRBJ2-7; TRBD2 matches at 11 bases. CDR1 and CDR2 from the germline V gene are SGDLS and YYNGEE. The V and J ends lost 7 bases and 4 bases, in that order; junction bases with no gene match: 7. The CDR3 is 14 amino acids. The CDR3 reads CASGTSGSSYEQYF. Incomplete CDR3 DNA: TGTGCCAGCGGAACTAGCGGGAGTTCGTACGAG.

Ten or more counts support this clone. The DNA ends 3 residues before the CDR3 does, and the rest of the CDR3 is filled in from the germline J gene. This chain links TRBV19 with TRBJ2-7; no clear D gene. CDR1 LNHDA and CDR2 SQIVND come from the germline V gene (reference sequence). V was pared by 6 bases and J by 2 bases, with 11 bases between. The CDR3 is made up of 13 amino acids. CDR3 protein: CASSLTGTYEQYF. The covered CDR3 bases are TGTGCCAGTAGCCTGACGGGTACCTACGAG. Based on the CDR3 plus reference TRBV19 and TRBJ2-7, the full variable domain is DGGITQSPKYLFRKEGQNVTLSCEQNLNHDAMYWYRQDPGQGLRLIYYSQIVNDFQKGDIAEGYSVSREKKESFPLTVTSAQKNPTAFYLCASSLTGTYEQYFGPGTRLTVT.

This clone has ten or more counts. The read terminates 3 residues before the CDR3 end, so the remaining end is supplied by the germline J gene. This chain connects TRBV30 to TRBJ1-5; 8 bases agree with TRBD1. The CDR3 has 13 amino acids. CDR1 and CDR2 (germline): GTSNPN, SVGIG (reference sequence). The junction had 1 base not matched to a gene; V was cut back by 2 bases and J by 4 bases. CDR3: CAWSHRGNQPQHF. CDR3 DNA (partial): TGTGCCTGGAGTCACAGGGGGAATCAGCCC.

This clone was seen many times. The sequenced fragment ends 3 residues before the CDR3 boundary, so the rest is inferred from the germline J gene. This sequence joins TRBV12-3 or TRBV12-4 and TRBJ1-4; D not certain. Trimming cost V 6 bases and J 6 bases, with 17 bases left between them. The CDR3 loop spans 15 amino acids. The CDR3 loop reads CASRDLTDYDEKLFF. Incomplete CDR3 DNA: TGTGCCAGCAGGGACTTGACCGACTATGATGAAAAA.

The sample holds many counts of this clone. The read is 3 residues too short to cover the CDR3 end, so that end is filled in from the germline J gene. The chain combines TRBV20-1 with TRBJ2-2; TRBD1 agrees at 7 bases. The CDR3 consists of 17 residues. V trimming: 0 bases; J trimming: 4 bases; junction bases outside the gene matches: 11. Germline CDR1 DFQATT, CDR2 SNEGSKA (reference sequence). CDR3 DNA (partial): TGCAGTGCTAGAGATCCGGCGAAGACAGGGAGCACCGGGGAG. It yields the protein CSARDPAKTGSTGE. The entire CDR3 reads CSARDPAKTGSTGELFF.

This clone was found many times. Sequencing ends 3 residues short of the CDR3 end; the germline J gene provides the rest. The chain has TRBV20-1 and TRBJ2-3, with D possibly TRBD2 on 7 matching bases. The CDR3 consists of 13 residues. V shed 5 bases and J shed 6 bases, with 15 bases lying between them. Germline V CDR1 and CDR2: DFQATT, SNEGSKA (reference sequence). CDR3 bases read: TGCAGTGCTGGAAGAGGGGGAGGGGATACG. It translates to CSAGRGGGDT. The whole CDR3 reads CSAGRGGGDTQYF.